Sequencing of this T cell receptor (beta chain) was carried out in a study of blood T cell repertoires in COVID-19. Study as a whole: Spain, Italy and the United States supplied samples that represented acute and convalescent COVID-19. PBMCs, B-cell-depleted T cells, or T cells were the source of the cDNA or gDNA that made up the material.

Original handling: Estimation of nucleated cell counts relied on the amplification of reference gene primers. The table came from immunoSEQ multiplex PCR; TCRdb's copy has only in-frame clones and leaves some out. For V, J and clone size, that table is used; D and trimming come from the DNA. The profile shows 75,000 to 95,000 clones, roughly 89% of them singletons. Trimming cost V 3 bases and J 4 bases; bases outside gene matches: 6. The CDR3 spans 15 residues. The germline gives CDR1 KGHSH, CDR2 LQKENI. This clone occurred a few times. This chain uses TRBV18 with TRBJ2-1; TRBD1 matches at 7 bases. This clonotype was sampled from a man aged 55 to 70 with acute or convalescent COVID-19. The sample comprised peripheral blood. The CDR3 loop is CASSPPGQPYNEQFF. The DNA of the CDR3 is TGTGCCAGCTCACCCCCGGGACAGCCATACAATGAGCAGTTCTTC.